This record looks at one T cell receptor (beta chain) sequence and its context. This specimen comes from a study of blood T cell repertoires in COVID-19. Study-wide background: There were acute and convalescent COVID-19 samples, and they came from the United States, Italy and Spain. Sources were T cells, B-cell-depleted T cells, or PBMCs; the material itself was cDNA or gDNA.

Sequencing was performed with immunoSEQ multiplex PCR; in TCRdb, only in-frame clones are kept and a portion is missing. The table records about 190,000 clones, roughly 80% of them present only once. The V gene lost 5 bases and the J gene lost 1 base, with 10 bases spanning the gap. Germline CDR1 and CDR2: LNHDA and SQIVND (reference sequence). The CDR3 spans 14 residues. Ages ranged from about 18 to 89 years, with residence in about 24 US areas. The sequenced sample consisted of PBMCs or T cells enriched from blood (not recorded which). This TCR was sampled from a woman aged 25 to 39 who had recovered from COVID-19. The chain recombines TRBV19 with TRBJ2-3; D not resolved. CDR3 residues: CASSLGPGTDTQYF. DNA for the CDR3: TGTGCCAGTAGTTTGGGCCCCGGCACAGATACGCAGTATTTT.